Each of the 8 T cell receptor beta chains below was sequenced from the same sample in a study of T-cell reconstitution after alpha-beta-depleted transplantation in children. During its preparation, the TCRbeta library received unique molecular identifiers. One entry per CDR3 protein, called by TCRdb with MiXCR from the PCR reads. The sample lists 750,000 to 950,000 distinct CDR3 sequences, approximately 15% occurring once. The sequenced sample was PBMCs, mostly from graft donor cells, obtained 360 days after TCRalphabeta/CD19-depleted stem cell transplant. These receptors originate from a male patient between 10 and 17 years old who had a stem cell transplant for acute lymphoblastic leukemia, so the T cells may come from the graft donor.

The chain uses TRBV10-3 and TRBJ2-5; D unclear. Germline CDR1 ENHRY, CDR2 SYGVKD. V gave up 4 bases and J gave up 1 base, with 4 bases separating them. The CDR3 spans 12 residues. DNA for the CDR3: TGTGCCATCAGTGGGCGCCAAGAGACCCAGTACTTC. This translates into CAISGRQETQYF.

This clonotype was seen a few times. The J gene is TRBJ2-2, the V gene TRBV29-1, with D possibly matching TRBD2 (5 bases). Per germline, CDR1 SQVTM and CDR2 ANQGSEA. Trimming took off 4 bases at V and 3 bases at J, with 9 bases between the two ends. This CDR3 region has 13 residues. CDR3 loop: CSVARDHTGELFF. The DNA for the CDR3 is TGCAGCGTTGCACGGGATCACACCGGGGAGCTGTTTTTT.

V gene TRBV29-1 combines with J gene TRBJ2-7; TRBD2 agrees at 11 bases. Germline V gene lookup returns CDR1 SQVTM and CDR2 ANQGSEA. The CDR3 is made up of 13 amino acids. The J segment lost 6 bases and the V segment lost 6 bases, leaving 7 bases of the junction unmatched. The CDR3 coding sequence is TGCAGCGTGACGACTAGCGGGAACGGCGAGCAGTACTTC. Translation gives CSVTTSGNGEQYF.

This clonotype was recorded a few times. The rearrangement joins TRBV12-5 to TRBJ2-3; TRBD1 might be the D (8 bases). The CDR3 runs to 17 residues. Germline-derived CDR1 and CDR2 are LGHNT and FRNRAP. V was pared by 2 bases and J by 4 bases, with 19 bases between. The CDR3, as DNA: TGTGCTAGTGGTTTGACTTACAGGGGGGGAGATCCAGATACGCAGTATTTT. The encoded protein is CASGLTYRGGDPDTQYF.

This clonotype was picked up a small number of times. The CDR3 DNA sequence: TGCAGTGCCACTTGGGGTGGCAGGGATGGCTACACCTTC. Its protein is CSATWGGRDGYTF. V is TRBV20-1 and J is TRBJ1-2, with a possible D match to TRBD1 (5 bases). The CDR3 runs to 13 residues. V dropped 6 bases and J dropped 6 bases, with 17 bases sitting between them. The germline V gene encodes CDR1 DFQATT and CDR2 SNEGSKA (reference sequence).

The V call is TRBV19, the J call TRBJ2-7; 10 bases align to TRBD2. This CDR3 has 17 amino acids. Germline V gene lookup returns CDR1 LNHDA and CDR2 SQIVND (reference sequence). The trim removed 3 bases at V and 3 bases at J, leaving 11 bases unmatched. Written as DNA, the CDR3 is TGTGCCAGTAGTATGGCGGCGACTAGCGGGTTGATCTACGAGCAGTACTTC. Protein sequence: CASSMAATSGLIYEQYF.

Only a few counts were recorded for this clonotype. The rearrangement links TRBV20-1 to TRBJ2-7; D is unresolved. Germline assignment: CDR1 DFQATT and CDR2 SNEGSKA (reference sequence). Between the trimmed V and J ends, which lost 1 base and 0 bases, there was a span of 13 bases. There are 15 residues in the CDR3. DNA for the CDR3: TGCAGTGCTAGAGTAGCCCAGATTCGCTCCTACGAGCAGTACTTC. Residues: CSARVAQIRSYEQYF.

The chain combines TRBV13 with TRBJ2-3, with D possibly being TRBD1 or TRBD2 (5 bases each). Germline CDR1 is PRHDT and CDR2 is FYEKMQ (reference sequence). The CDR3 spans 16 residues. Trimming cost V 3 bases and J 3 bases, with 16 bases left between them. CDR3 sequence: CASSLWGSRRTDTQYF. The CDR3 nucleotides are TGTGCCAGCAGCTTGTGGGGGAGTAGGAGGACAGATACGCAGTATTTT.